A single count supports the clone carrying this TCR beta chain. Its antigen remains unknown. This table comes from immunoSEQ multiplex PCR, and its TCRdb copy is limited to in-frame clones, with some not included. The sample has roughly 120,000 clones, about 93% seen once. The sample belongs to a study of cytomegalovirus exposure and HLA in healthy donors. Study findings and constraints: Researchers counted around 160 TCR beta chains as cytomegalovirus-associated. The authors confirmed in vitro that three CMV-associated chains were specific for CMV antigens. Subsequent analysis found a tendency for first-cohort TCR clusters to co-occur within the 110 or so validation repertoires.

The donors were in the roughly 110-subject validation cohort, distinct from the approximately 730-subject first cohort. Per germline, CDR1 SGHTA and CDR2 FQGTGA. Between the trimmed V and J ends, which lost 4 bases and 3 bases, there was a span of 7 bases. CDR3 size: 13 residues. The specimen was PBMCs. The V and J genes are TRBV7-3 and TRBJ2-1, with D unclear. The receptor comes from a woman aged 18-29 years in good health and CMV-seronegative. For the CDR3, the DNA is TGTGCCAGCAGCTCTAACCTCTACAATGAGCAGTTCTTC. This translates into CASSSNLYNEQFF.